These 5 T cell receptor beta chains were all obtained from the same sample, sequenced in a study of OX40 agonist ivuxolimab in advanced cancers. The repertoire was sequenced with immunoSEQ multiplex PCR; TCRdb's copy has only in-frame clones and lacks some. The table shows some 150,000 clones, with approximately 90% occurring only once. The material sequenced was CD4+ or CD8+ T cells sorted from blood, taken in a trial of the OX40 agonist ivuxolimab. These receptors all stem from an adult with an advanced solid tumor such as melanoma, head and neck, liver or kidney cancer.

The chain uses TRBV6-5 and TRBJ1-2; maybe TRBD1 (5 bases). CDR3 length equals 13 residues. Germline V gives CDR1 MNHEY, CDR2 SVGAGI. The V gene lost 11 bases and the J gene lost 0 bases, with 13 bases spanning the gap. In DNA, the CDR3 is TGTGCCGTCGCAGGGAAATCTAACTATGGCTACACCTTC. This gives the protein CAVAGKSNYGYTF.

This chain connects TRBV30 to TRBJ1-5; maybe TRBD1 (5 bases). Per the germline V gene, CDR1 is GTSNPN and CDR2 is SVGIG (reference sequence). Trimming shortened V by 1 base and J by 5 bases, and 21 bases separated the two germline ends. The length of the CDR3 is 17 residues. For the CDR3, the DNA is TGTGCCTGGAGTGGGGACCATGCCTATGATAGTGATCAGCCCCAGCATTTT. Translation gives CAWSGDHAYDSDQPQHF.

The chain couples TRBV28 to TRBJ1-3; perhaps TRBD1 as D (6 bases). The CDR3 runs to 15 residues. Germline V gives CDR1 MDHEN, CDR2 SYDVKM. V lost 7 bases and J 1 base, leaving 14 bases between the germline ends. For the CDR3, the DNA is TGTGCCAGCATCCCGTCACAGGGTTCTGGAAACACCATATATTTT. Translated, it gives CASIPSQGSGNTIYF.

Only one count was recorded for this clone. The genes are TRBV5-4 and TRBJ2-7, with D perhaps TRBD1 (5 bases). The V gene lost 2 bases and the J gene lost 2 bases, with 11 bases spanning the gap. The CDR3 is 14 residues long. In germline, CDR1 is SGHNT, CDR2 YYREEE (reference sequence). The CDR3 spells CASSFTGGPYEQYF. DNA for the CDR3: TGTGCCAGCAGCTTCACAGGCGGTCCCTACGAGCAGTACTTC.

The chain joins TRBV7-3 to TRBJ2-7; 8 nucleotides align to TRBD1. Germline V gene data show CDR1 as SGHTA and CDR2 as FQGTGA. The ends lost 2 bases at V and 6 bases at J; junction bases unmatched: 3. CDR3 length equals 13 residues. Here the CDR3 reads CASSLGQGPEQYF. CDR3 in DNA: TGTGCCAGCAGCTTAGGACAGGGACCCGAGCAGTACTTC.